This T cell receptor (beta chain) originates from a study of shared clonotypes between healthy human individuals. Sequencing was performed with immunoSEQ multiplex PCR; in TCRdb, only in-frame clones are kept and a portion is missing. The sample yields approximately 530,000 clones, approximately 94% seen once. Remarks on this clone: The sample carries other DNA sequences with the same CDR3.

This CDR3 region has 11 residues. Germline lookup yields CDR1 DFQATT and CDR2 SNEGSKA (reference sequence). The V end lost 6 bases, the J end lost 1 base, and 4 bases lay between the germline ends. The TCR originated in a woman in her thirties in good health. Sample: naive CD4+ T cells sorted from blood. Noted subset: CD45RA+ positively selected. The chain joins TRBV20-1 to TRBJ2-1; no firm D call. Here the CDR3 reads CSAGSYNEQFF. CDR3 bases: TGCAGTGCAGGGTCCTACAATGAGCAGTTCTTC.